What follows is one TCR beta chain and its context. Sequenced by immunoSEQ multiplex PCR; TCRdb stores in-frame clones only, minus some. This repertoire shows about 76,000 clones, approximately 88% found once; its top ten account for roughly 6.2%. Looked up from germline, CDR1 is LNHNV and CDR2 is YYDKDF (reference sequence). V was shortened by 5 bases and J by 6 bases, with 16 bases between the two germline ends. The CDR3 sequence is 14 residues long. The record originates from a study of blood T cell repertoires in COVID-19. Study overall: Sites across the United States, Italy and Spain contributed samples from acute and convalescent COVID-19.

The sample consisted of peripheral blood. The chain links TRBV15 to TRBJ1-1; D possibly corresponds to TRBD1 (5 bases). This receptor was taken from a man between 45 and 60 years old with active COVID-19. In DNA, the CDR3 is TGTGCCACCAGCCCTCGGGGGGGTGGGGCTGAAGCTTTCTTT. Its protein is CATSPRGGGAEAFF.